This is a list of T cell receptor beta chains from one sample in a study of blood T cell repertoires in COVID-19. Sequencing used immunoSEQ multiplex PCR; TCRdb keeps in-frame clones, though not all of them. The sample shows roughly 18,000 clones, approximately 90% of them seen only once. Specimen: peripheral blood. The source is a human donor in a cohort sampled during active COVID-19. Each CDR3 is given with its conserved first and last residue. A D gene is named only where the DNA matches it firmly. Rows give clone size only sometimes, using once, few, many, or a class for an expanded clone.

TRBD1	TRBV6-5	TRBJ2-2	NA	TGTGCCAGCAGTTACCAGGACAGGGGGCACGGGGAGCTGTTTTTT	CASSYQDRGHGELFF
NA	TRBV6-6	TRBJ2-6	NA	TGTGCCAGCACCCAAACAGTCTCTGGGGCCAACGTCCTGACTTTC	CASTQTVSGANVLTF
TRBD1	TRBV11-1	TRBJ1-4	NA	TGTGCCAGCAGCTCCCCGGACAGGGACGGCGAAAAACTGTTTTTT	CASSSPDRDGEKLFF
NA	TRBV3-1/TRBV3-2	TRBJ1-5	few	TGTGCCAGCAGCCAAGCCAGGGTAACTCAGCCCCAGCATTTT	CASSQARVTQPQHF
TRBD1	TRBV28	TRBJ1-2	NA	TGTGCCAGCAGGGAGACAGGGCAGTATGGCTACACCTTC	CASRETGQYGYTF
TRBD1	TRBV7-2	TRBJ2-3	NA	TGTGCCAGCACAGGACAGGCAACAGATACGCAGTATTTT	CASTGQATDTQYF
TRBD1	TRBV27	TRBJ1-2	NA	TGTGCCAGCAGTTACAGGGGGCTCAACTATGGCTACACCTTC	CASSYRGLNYGYTF
TRBD1	TRBV18	TRBJ2-3	NA	TGTGCCAGCTCAAACCGGGACAGAATAAGCACAGATACGCAGTATTTT	CASSNRDRISTDTQYF
NA	TRBV6-1	TRBJ1-5	once	TGTGCCAGCAGTGAACCCCGAGGCAGGGACAATCAGCCCCAGCATTTT	CASSEPRGRDNQPQHF
NA	TRBV7-2	TRBJ1-1	NA	TGTGCCTCTGAAGACGGGGTCCACACTGAAGCTTTCTTT	CASEDGVHTEAFF
TRBD1	TRBV19	TRBJ1-2	few	TGTGCCAGTAGTCCACAGGGGGTTGATGGCTACACCTTC	CASSPQGVDGYTF
TRBD1	TRBV3-1/TRBV3-2	TRBJ2-7	NA	TGTGCCAGCAGCCCCCGGACAGGGAGAAACGAGCAGTACTTC	CASSPRTGRNEQYF
TRBD1	TRBV11-2	TRBJ1-1	NA	TGTGCCAGCGGACGGACAGGGGGGACTGAAGCTTTCTTT	CASGRTGGTEAFF
NA	TRBV6-5	TRBJ1-5	NA	TGTGCCAGCAGTTATAACGGAGGGCCCCAGCATTTT	CASSYNGGPQHF
TRBD1	TRBV19	TRBJ1-3	NA	TGTGCCAGTAGTTTTCTGGGACAGGGAATCTCTGGAAACACCATATATTTT	CASSFLGQGISGNTIYF
NA	TRBV30	TRBJ2-7	NA	TGTGCCTGGAAGGGAGTGGCCCTGGGGGAGCAGTACTTC	CAWKGVALGEQYF
NA	TRBV5-5	TRBJ2-7	NA	TGTGCCAGCAGCCTCCAGGGGGGCGAATCCTACGAGCAGTACTTC	CASSLQGGESYEQYF
TRBD2	TRBV19	TRBJ2-3	NA	TGTGCCAGTAGTATCCGGAGACTAGCGGGAGGGAGCACAGATACGCAGTATTTT	CASSIRRLAGGSTDTQYF
NA	TRBV30	TRBJ1-1	NA	TGTGCCTGGAGTGGACAAGGGGTAGGTAACACTGAAGCTTTCTTT	CAWSGQGVGNTEAFF
TRBD1	TRBV5-1	TRBJ2-5	NA	TGCGCCAGCAACCGGGACAGCCAAGAGACCCAGTACTTC	CASNRDSQETQYF
NA	TRBV6-2/TRBV6-3	TRBJ1-1	NA	TGTGCCAGCAGCCGAACCCGGACAGCTCTGAACACTGAAGCTTTCTTT	CASSRTRTALNTEAFF
NA	TRBV7-2	TRBJ2-5	NA	TGTGCCAGCAGCGGGAAGGCGGGAGAGACCCAGTACTTC	CASSGKAGETQYF
TRBD2	TRBV5-6	TRBJ2-2	NA	TGTGCCAGCAGACTAGCGGGGGGCCCGAACACCGGGGAGCTGTTTTTT	CASRLAGGPNTGELFF
NA	TRBV11-3	TRBJ2-6	NA	TGTGCCAGCAGCTCAACAGGGAGCTCTGGGGCCAACGTCCTGACTTTC	CASSSTGSSGANVLTF
NA	TRBV19	TRBJ2-2	NA	TGTGCCAGTAGTCCGGGGGTTGGGACCGGGGAGCTGTTTTTT	CASSPGVGTGELFF
NA	TRBV10-3	TRBJ1-1	NA	TGTGCCATCTCAATCAACACTGAAGCTTTCTTT	CAISINTEAFF
NA	TRBV15	TRBJ1-1	NA	TGTGCCACCAGCCCGGCCATAGGGACATATTATACCGCTGAAGCTTTCTTT	CATSPAIGTYYTAEAFF
TRBD1	TRBV5-6	TRBJ2-7	few	TGTGCCAGCAGCCCCCGGACAGGCCCTGGCGAGCAGTACTTC	CASSPRTGPGEQYF